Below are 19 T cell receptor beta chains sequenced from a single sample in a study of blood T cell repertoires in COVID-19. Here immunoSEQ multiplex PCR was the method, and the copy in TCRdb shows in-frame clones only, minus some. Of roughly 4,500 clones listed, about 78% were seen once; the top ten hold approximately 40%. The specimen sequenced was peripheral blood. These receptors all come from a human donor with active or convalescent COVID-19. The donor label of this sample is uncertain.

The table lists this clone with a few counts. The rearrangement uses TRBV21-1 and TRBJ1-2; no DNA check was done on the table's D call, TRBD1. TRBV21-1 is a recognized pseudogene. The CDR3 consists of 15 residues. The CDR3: CASSARGQGRYGYTF. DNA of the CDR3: TGTGCCAGCAGCGCACGAGGACAGGGGAGATATGGCTACACCTTC.

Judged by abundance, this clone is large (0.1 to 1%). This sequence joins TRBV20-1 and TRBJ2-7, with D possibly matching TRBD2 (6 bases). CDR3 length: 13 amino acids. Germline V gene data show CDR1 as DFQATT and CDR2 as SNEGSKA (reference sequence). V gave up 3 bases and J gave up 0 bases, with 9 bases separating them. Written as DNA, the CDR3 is TGCAGTGCTAGTGCGGGAAGCTCCTACGAGCAGTACTTC. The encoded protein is CSASAGSSYEQYF.

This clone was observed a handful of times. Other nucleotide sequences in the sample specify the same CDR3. The CDR3 DNA follows: TGTGCCAGCAGCTTAAGGGGGAGCTCCTACAATGAGCAGTTCTTC. Translation gives CASSLRGSSYNEQFF. The genes are TRBV7-9 and TRBJ2-1; possible D gene TRBD1, 6 bases. Per germline, CDR1 SEHNR and CDR2 FQNEAQ (reference sequence). This CDR3 comprises 15 residues. Trimming took 2 bases from V and 0 from J, leaving 8 bases between them. The full variable domain, with the rest looked up from reference TRBV7-9 and TRBJ2-1, is DTGVSQNPRHKITKRGQNVTFRCDPISEHNRLYWYRQTLGQGPEFLTYFQNEAQLEKSRLLSDRFSAERPKGSFSTLEIQRTEQGDSAMYLCASSLRGSSYNEQFFGPGTRLTVL.

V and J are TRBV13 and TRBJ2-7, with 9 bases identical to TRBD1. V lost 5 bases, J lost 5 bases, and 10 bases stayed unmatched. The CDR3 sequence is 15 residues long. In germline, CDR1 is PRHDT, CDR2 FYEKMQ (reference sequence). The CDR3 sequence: CASSITGTGLDEQYF. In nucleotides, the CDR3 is TGTGCCAGCAGCATAACCGGGACAGGGCTCGACGAGCAGTACTTC.

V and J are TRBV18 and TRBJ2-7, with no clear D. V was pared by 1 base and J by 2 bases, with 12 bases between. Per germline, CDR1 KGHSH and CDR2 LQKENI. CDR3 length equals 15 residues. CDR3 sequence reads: CASSPQANYPYEQYF. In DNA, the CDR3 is TGTGCCAGCTCACCACAGGCGAACTACCCCTACGAGCAGTACTTC.

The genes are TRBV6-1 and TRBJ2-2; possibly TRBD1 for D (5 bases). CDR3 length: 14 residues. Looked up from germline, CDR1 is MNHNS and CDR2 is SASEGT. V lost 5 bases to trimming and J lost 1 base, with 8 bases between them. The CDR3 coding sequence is TGTGCCAGCAGTTATACAGGGAACACCGGGGAGCTGTTTTTT. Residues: CASSYTGNTGELFF.

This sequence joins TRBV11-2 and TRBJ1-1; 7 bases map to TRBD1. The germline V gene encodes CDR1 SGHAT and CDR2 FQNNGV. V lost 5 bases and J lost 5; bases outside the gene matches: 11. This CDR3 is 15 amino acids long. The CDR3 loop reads CASSANRGRWTEAFF. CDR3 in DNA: TGTGCCAGCAGCGCCAACAGGGGTAGGTGGACTGAAGCTTTCTTT.

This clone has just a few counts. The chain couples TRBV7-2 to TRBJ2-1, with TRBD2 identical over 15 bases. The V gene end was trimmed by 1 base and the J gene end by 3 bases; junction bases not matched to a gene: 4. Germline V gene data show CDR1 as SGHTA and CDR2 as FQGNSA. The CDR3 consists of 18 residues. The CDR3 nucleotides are TGTGCCAGCAGCTTAGAGGGGACTAGCGGGAGGTTCTACAATGAGCAGTTCTTC. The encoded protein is CASSLEGTSGRFYNEQFF. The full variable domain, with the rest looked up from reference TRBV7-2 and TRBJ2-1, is GAGVSQSPSNKVTEKGKDVELRCDPISGHTALYWYRQSLGQGLEFLIYFQGNSAPDKSGLPSDRFSAERTGGSVSTLTIQRTQQEDSAVYLCASSLEGTSGRFYNEQFFGPGTRLTVL.

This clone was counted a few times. The CDR3: CASSAGGGGATEAFF. The CDR3 region has the DNA TGTGCCAGCAGCGCGGGAGGAGGCGGGGCCACTGAAGCTTTCTTT. V is TRBV7-2 and J is TRBJ1-1, with D perhaps TRBD1 (5 bases). Germline assignment: CDR1 SGHTA and CDR2 FQGNSA. V lost 5 bases, J lost 4 bases, and 17 bases lay in between. This CDR3 is built from 15 residues.

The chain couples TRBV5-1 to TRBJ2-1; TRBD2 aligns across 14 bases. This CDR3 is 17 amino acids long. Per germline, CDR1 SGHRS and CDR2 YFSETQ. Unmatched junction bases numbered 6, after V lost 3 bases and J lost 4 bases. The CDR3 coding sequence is TGCGCCAGCAGCTGGGCGGGACTAGCGGGAGTTTACAATGAGCAGTTCTTC. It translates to CASSWAGLAGVYNEQFF.

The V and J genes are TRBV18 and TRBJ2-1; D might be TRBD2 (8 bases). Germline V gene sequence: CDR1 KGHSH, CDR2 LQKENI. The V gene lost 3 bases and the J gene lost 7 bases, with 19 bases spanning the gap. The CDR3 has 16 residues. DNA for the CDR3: TGTGCCAGCTCACCGGCCGGGACAGCGGGAGTTAATGAGCAGTTCTTC. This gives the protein CASSPAGTAGVNEQFF.

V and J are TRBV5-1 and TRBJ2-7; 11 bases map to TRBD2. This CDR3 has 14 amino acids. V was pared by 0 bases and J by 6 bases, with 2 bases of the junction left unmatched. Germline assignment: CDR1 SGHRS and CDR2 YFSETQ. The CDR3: CASSLAGLAAEQYF. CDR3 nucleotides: TGCGCCAGCAGCTTGGCGGGACTAGCGGCCGAGCAGTACTTC.

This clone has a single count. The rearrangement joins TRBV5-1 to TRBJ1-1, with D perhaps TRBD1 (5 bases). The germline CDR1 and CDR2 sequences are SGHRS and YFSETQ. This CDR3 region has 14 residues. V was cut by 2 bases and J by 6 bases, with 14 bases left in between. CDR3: CASSLMTRDSEAFF. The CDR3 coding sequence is TGCGCCAGCAGCTTAATGACCAGGGATTCTGAAGCTTTCTTT. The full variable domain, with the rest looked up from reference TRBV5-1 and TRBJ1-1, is KAGVTQTPRYLIKTRGQQVTLSCSPISGHRSVSWYQQTPGQGLQFLFEYFSETQRNKGNFPGRFSGRQFSNSRSEMNVSTLELGDSALYLCASSLMTRDSEAFFGQGTRLTVV.

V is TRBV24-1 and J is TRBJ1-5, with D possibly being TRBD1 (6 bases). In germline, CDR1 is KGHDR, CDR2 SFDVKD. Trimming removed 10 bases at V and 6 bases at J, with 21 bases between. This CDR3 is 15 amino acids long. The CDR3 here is CATHLQQGRSQPQHF. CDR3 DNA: TGTGCCACTCATCTACAACAGGGAAGGAGTCAGCCCCAGCATTTT.

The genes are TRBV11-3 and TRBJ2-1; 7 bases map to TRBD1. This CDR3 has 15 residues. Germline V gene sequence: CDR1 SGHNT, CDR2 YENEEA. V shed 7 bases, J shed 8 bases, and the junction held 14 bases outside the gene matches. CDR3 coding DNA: TGTGCCAGCACCCTCCCCGGGACAGCGAGGGATGAGCAGTTCTTC. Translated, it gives CASTLPGTARDEQFF.

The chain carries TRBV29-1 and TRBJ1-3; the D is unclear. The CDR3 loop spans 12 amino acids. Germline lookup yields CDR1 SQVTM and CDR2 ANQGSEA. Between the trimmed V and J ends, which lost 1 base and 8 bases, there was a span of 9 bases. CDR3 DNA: TGCAGCGTTGAAGTGGGCCGAGACACCATATATTTT. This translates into CSVEVGRDTIYF.

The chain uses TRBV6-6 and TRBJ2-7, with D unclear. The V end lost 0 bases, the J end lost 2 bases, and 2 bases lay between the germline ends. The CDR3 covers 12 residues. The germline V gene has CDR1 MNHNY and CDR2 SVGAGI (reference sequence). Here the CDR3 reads CASSYSTYEQYF. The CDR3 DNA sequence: TGTGCCAGCAGTTACTCCACCTACGAGCAGTACTTC.

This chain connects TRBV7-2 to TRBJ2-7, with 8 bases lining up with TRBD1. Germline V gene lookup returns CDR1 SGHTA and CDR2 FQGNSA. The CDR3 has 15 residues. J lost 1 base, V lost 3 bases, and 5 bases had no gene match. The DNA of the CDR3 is TGTGCCAGCAGCTTTACCGGGACAGGTTCCTACGAGCAGTACTTC. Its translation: CASSFTGTGSYEQYF. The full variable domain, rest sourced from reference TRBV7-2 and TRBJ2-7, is GAGVSQSPSNKVTEKGKDVELRCDPISGHTALYWYRQSLGQGLEFLIYFQGNSAPDKSGLPSDRFSAERTGGSVSTLTIQRTQQEDSAVYLCASSFTGTGSYEQYFGPGTRLTVT.

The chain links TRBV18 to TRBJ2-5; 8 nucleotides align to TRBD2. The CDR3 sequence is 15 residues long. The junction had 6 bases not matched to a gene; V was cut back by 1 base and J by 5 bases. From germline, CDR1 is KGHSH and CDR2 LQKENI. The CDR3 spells CASSPRREGRETQYF. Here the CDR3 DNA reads TGTGCCAGCTCACCACGACGGGAGGGCCGCGAGACCCAGTACTTC.